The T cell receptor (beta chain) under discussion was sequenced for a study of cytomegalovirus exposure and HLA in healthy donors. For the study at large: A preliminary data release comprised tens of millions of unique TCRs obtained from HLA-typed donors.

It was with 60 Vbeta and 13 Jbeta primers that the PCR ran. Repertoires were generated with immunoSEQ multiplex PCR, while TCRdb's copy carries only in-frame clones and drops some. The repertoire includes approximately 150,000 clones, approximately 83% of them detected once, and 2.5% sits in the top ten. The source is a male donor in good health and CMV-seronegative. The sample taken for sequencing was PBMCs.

CDR3 protein: CASSPRGGGSEDTF. The CDR3 DNA is TGTGCCAGCTCACCTCGGGGGGGCGGATCCGAAGACACCTTC. The J gene is TRBJ1-2, the V gene TRBV18, with a possible D match to TRBD1 (6 bases). V was shortened by 3 bases and J by 12 bases, with 20 bases between the two germline ends. Germline values: CDR1 KGHSH, CDR2 LQKENI. The CDR3 sequence is 14 residues long.